The 22 T cell receptor beta chains in this list originate from one sample, sequenced in a study of siplizumab effects on memory and regulatory T cells. Using immunoSEQ multiplex PCR, the repertoire was profiled, and TCRdb retains in-frame clones only, with some absent. The sample has approximately 110,000 clones, 90% to 95% seen once. Sequenced material: Tregs sorted from blood. The receptor set was obtained from a human donor in good health.

The chain links TRBV19 to TRBJ2-5; D is undetermined. The V gene lost 3 bases and the J gene lost 4 bases, with 3 bases spanning the gap. This CDR3 is 11 amino acids long. Germline loops: CDR1 LNHDA, CDR2 SQIVND (reference sequence). The CDR3 is CASSIRETQYF. CDR3 DNA: TGTGCCAGTAGTATCCGAGAGACCCAGTACTTC.

The chain recombines TRBV6-1 with TRBJ1-2; tentative D call: TRBD1 (5 bases). This CDR3 contains 14 residues. Trimming removed 4 bases at V and 9 bases at J, with 18 bases between. Looked up from germline, CDR1 is MNHNS and CDR2 is SASEGT. Here the CDR3 reads CASSAASRDSSYTF. In DNA, the CDR3 is TGTGCCAGCAGTGCAGCTAGCCGGGACTCTAGCTACACCTTC.

The V and J genes are TRBV6-5 and TRBJ1-6; D perhaps matches TRBD1 (5 bases). The germline V and J ends were trimmed by 8 bases and 10 bases, with 15 bases remaining between them. CDR1 MNHEY and CDR2 SVGAGI come from the germline V gene. The CDR3 contains 13 residues. As DNA, the CDR3 is TGTGCCAGCGGGGGGACGGTACAATCACCCCTCCACTTT. Its protein is CASGGTVQSPLHF.

The chain has TRBV2 and TRBJ1-2, with a possible D match to TRBD1 (5 bases). The V gene's germline CDR1 is SNHLY and CDR2 FYNNEI. V was shortened by 7 bases and J by 7 bases, with 19 bases between the two germline ends. The CDR3 sequence is 14 residues long. The CDR3: CASTPRVGGGGYTF. CDR3 DNA sequence: TGTGCCAGCACTCCTAGGGTCGGGGGAGGTGGCTACACCTTC.

The rearrangement uses TRBV11-2 and TRBJ1-1, with a weak D call TRBD1 (5 bases). The CDR3 spans 18 residues. The V gene lost 1 base and the J gene lost 2 bases, with 20 bases spanning the gap. The germline V gene encodes CDR1 SGHAT and CDR2 FQNNGV. The CDR3 sequence is CASSLGRGQGLSNTEAFF. Written as DNA, the CDR3 is TGTGCCAGCAGCTTAGGTCGGGGCCAGGGCCTATCCAACACTGAAGCTTTCTTT.

CDR3 DNA sequence: TGTGCCAGCTCACCAAATGGGGCCAACGTCCTGACTTTC. The encoded protein is CASSPNGANVLTF. The rearrangement uses TRBV18 and TRBJ2-6; D not resolved. V was trimmed by 2 bases and J by 3 bases, leaving 2 bases between them. CDR1 KGHSH and CDR2 LQKENI come from the germline V gene. The length of the CDR3 is 13 residues.

V usage is TRBV7-8 and J usage is TRBJ2-2, with 7 bases fitting TRBD2. The CDR3 has 15 residues. V dropped 5 bases and J dropped 5; count of bases not matched to a gene: 8. CDR1 and CDR2 from the germline V gene are SGHVS and FQNEAQ. This CDR3 is CASSPRGGRTGELFF. CDR3 coding DNA: TGTGCCAGCAGCCCACGAGGCGGGAGAACCGGGGAGCTGTTTTTT. Drawing the rest from reference TRBV7-8 and TRBJ2-2, the complete variable domain is GAGVSQSPRYKVAKRGQDVALRCDPISGHVSLFWYQQALGQGPEFLTYFQNEAQLDKSGLPSDRFFAERPEGSVSTLKIQRTQQEDSAVYLCASSPRGGRTGELFFGEGSRLTVL.

The chain links TRBV11-2 to TRBJ1-3, with D uncertain. The CDR3 is 16 residues long. The germline V gene has CDR1 SGHAT and CDR2 FQNNGV. With 3 bases removed from V and 4 bases from J, the gap between germline ends came to 16 bases. CDR3 residues: CASSFHPGRSGNTIYF. The DNA of the CDR3 is TGTGCCAGCAGCTTTCATCCAGGACGTTCGGGAAACACCATATATTTT. The variable domain in full, with the rest retrieved from reference TRBV11-2 and TRBJ1-3, is EAGVAQSPRYKIIEKRQSVAFWCNPISGHATLYWYQQILGQGPKLLIQFQNNGVVDDSQLPKDRFSAERLKGVDSTLKIQPAKLEDSAVYLCASSFHPGRSGNTIYFGEGSWLTVV.

The chain joins TRBV6-6 to TRBJ2-5; tentatively, D is TRBD1 (6 bases). The germline CDR1 and CDR2 sequences are MNHNY and SVGAGI (reference sequence). This CDR3 spans 13 amino acids. Trimming shortened V by 7 bases and J by 2 bases, and 11 bases separated the two germline ends. CDR3 nucleotides: TGTGCCAGCAACAGGGCGCCGCAAGAGACCCAGTACTTC. This encodes CASNRAPQETQYF.

CDR3 nucleotides: TGTGCCAGCAGTTACTCTAGGGGCACAGAGACCCAGTACTTC. As protein: CASSYSRGTETQYF. The chain couples TRBV6-5 to TRBJ2-5, with D possibly matching TRBD1 (5 bases). CDR3 length equals 14 residues. V shed 0 bases and J shed 4 bases, with 9 bases lying between them. Germline values: CDR1 MNHEY, CDR2 SVGAGI.

The V gene is TRBV18, the J gene TRBJ2-2; D is perhaps TRBD1 or TRBD2 (6 bases each). CDR1 and CDR2 (germline): KGHSH, LQKENI. CDR3 length: 14 amino acids. With 6 bases removed from V and 4 bases from J, the gap between germline ends came to 12 bases. CDR3 sequence: CASSGGGFTGELFF. CDR3 DNA: TGTGCCAGCTCCGGAGGGGGATTCACCGGGGAGCTGTTTTTT.

The chain uses TRBV15 and TRBJ2-7, with TRBD2 matching over 10 bases. V was pared by 1 base and J by 5 bases, with 5 bases of the junction left unmatched. The CDR3 has 15 amino acids. Germline V gene data show CDR1 as LNHNV and CDR2 as YYDKDF (reference sequence). The CDR3, as DNA: TGTGCCACCAGCAGAGGGGTAGCGGGAGGCAACGAGCAGTACTTC. It encodes CATSRGVAGGNEQYF.

This clone was picked up one time. V is TRBV21-1 and J is TRBJ2-3; the tabulated D call, TRBD2, remains unverified against the DNA. TRBV21-1 is deemed a pseudogene. CDR3 length: 15 residues. DNA for the CDR3: TGTGCCAGCAGCAAAGGTACTAGGGGCACAGATACGCAGTATTTT. It specifies CASSKGTRGTDTQYF.

This clone has a handful of counts. This chain joins TRBV10-1 and TRBJ2-5, with D possibly TRBD2 on 6 matching bases. Germline assignment: CDR1 WNHNN and CDR2 SYGVQD (reference sequence). The CDR3 has 13 residues. V lost 4 bases to trimming and J lost 3 bases, with 9 bases between them. CDR3 in DNA: TGCGCCAGCAGTGCGGCTAGCGAAGAGACCCAGTACTTC. This codes for CASSAASEETQYF.

As regards this clone: At one end, the junction sequence differs from germline, possibly due to a read error. The chain links TRBV5-4 to TRBJ1-1; 11 bases are a match to TRBD1. CDR1 and CDR2 from the germline V gene are SGHNT and YYREEE (reference sequence). CDR3 length: 14 amino acids. In DNA, the CDR3 is TGTGCCAGCAGCTCGGACAGGGGGCCCACTAAAGCTTTCTTT. Protein product: CASSSDRGPTKAFF.

CDR3 DNA sequence: TGTGCCAGCAGTTTACACCCCTATGGCTACACCTTC. This gives the protein CASSLHPYGYTF. The chain employs TRBV28 and TRBJ1-2, with D uncertain. This CDR3 has 12 amino acids. CDR1 is MDHEN and CDR2 is SYDVKM in the germline V gene. Trimming removed 2 bases at V and 4 bases at J, with 5 bases between.

The V call is TRBV5-1, the J call TRBJ2-3; 7 bases align to TRBD2. Trimming took 0 bases from V and 5 from J; bases not matched to a gene: 6. The CDR3 totals 15 residues. Germline-derived CDR1 and CDR2 are SGHRS and YFSETQ. CDR3 DNA: TGCGCCAGCAGCTTGGCTAGCGGAGGTGGAGATACGCAGTATTTT. Translated, it gives CASSLASGGGDTQYF.

The gene calls are TRBV5-4 and TRBJ1-4, with D unresolved. Trimming stripped 5 bases from V and 0 bases from J, with 11 bases between. Germline-derived CDR1 and CDR2 are SGHNT and YYREEE (reference sequence). The CDR3 is 15 residues long. CDR3 protein: CASRDQSATNEKLFF. The CDR3 region has the DNA TGTGCCAGCAGGGACCAGAGTGCAACTAATGAAAAACTGTTTTTT. Looking up the rest from reference TRBV5-4 and TRBJ1-4 gives the full variable domain: ETGVTQSPTHLIKTRGQQVTLRCSSQSGHNTVSWYQQALGQGPQFIFQYYREEENGRGNFPPRFSGLQFPNYSSELNVNALELDDSALYLCASRDQSATNEKLFFGSGTQLSVL.

This chain joins TRBV7-9 and TRBJ2-1; 7 nucleotides align to TRBD1. Looked up from germline, CDR1 is SEHNR and CDR2 is FQNEAQ (reference sequence). This CDR3 is built from 13 residues. J gave up 8 bases and V 5 bases, and 6 bases lay outside the gene matches. CDR3 sequence reads: CASSPDRDHEQFF. The DNA for the CDR3 is TGTGCCAGCAGCCCCGACAGGGATCATGAGCAGTTCTTC.

This clone occurred a few times. This sequence joins TRBV6-5 and TRBJ2-2; 8 nucleotides match TRBD2. This CDR3 region has 13 residues. The germline V gene has CDR1 MNHEY and CDR2 SVGAGI. V lost 2 bases, J lost 11 bases, and 4 bases stayed unmatched. CDR3 protein: CASSYASGLELFF. The DNA for the CDR3 is TGTGCCAGCAGTTACGCTAGCGGGTTAGAGCTGTTTTTT.

This clone was seen a few times. J is TRBJ1-5 and V is TRBV6-1, with a possible D match to TRBD1 (6 bases). CDR1 is MNHNS, CDR2 SASEGT, per germline. The CDR3 runs 15 residues. The V and J ends lost 5 bases and 0 bases respectively, with 11 bases between them. CDR3 DNA sequence: TGTGCCAGCAGTAAACAGGGAGGTAGCAATCAGCCCCAGCATTTT. Translated, it gives CASSKQGGSNQPQHF.

This chain joins TRBV7-6 and TRBJ2-5; maybe TRBD2 (6 bases). The CDR3 spans 15 residues. The V gene lost 7 bases and the J gene lost 4 bases, with 19 bases spanning the gap. Germline V lookup: CDR1 SGHVS, CDR2 FNYEAQ. The CDR3 loop reads CASTPNYQEGETQYF. In DNA form, the CDR3 reads TGTGCCAGCACCCCTAACTACCAGGAGGGAGAGACCCAGTACTTC.